This TCR beta chain originates from a study of breast tumors, draining lymph nodes, adjacent tissues. General study findings and limits: Most tumor T cells seemingly derive from lymph node, then expand in tumor.

TCRdb passed the multiplex PCR reads through MiXCR, listing each CDR3 protein once. The data show some 170,000 distinct CDR3 sequences, with around a third seen just once and approximately 3.9% held by the top ten. To note about this clonotype: Its antigen is as yet unknown.

In germline, CDR1 is DFQATT, CDR2 SNEGSKA (reference sequence). The ends lost 7 bases at V and 7 bases at J; junction bases unmatched: 22. The CDR3 is 18 amino acids. The lymph nodes were axillary draining lymph nodes from breast cancer patients. V usage is TRBV20-1 and J usage is TRBJ1-6, with 7 nucleotides matching TRBD1. Material for sequencing was axillary lymph node tissue. This receptor was taken from a female donor with breast cancer. Some clones in this sample may be carry-over from other donors' samples. DNA for the CDR3: TGCAGTGACCCATGTCATATAGCCCGGGACAGTCGCAATTCACCCCTCCACTTT. Translated: CSDPCHIARDSRNSPLHF.